One and the same sample provided the 24 T cell receptor beta chains below, sequenced in a study of blood T cell repertoires in COVID-19. Here immunoSEQ multiplex PCR was the method, and the copy in TCRdb shows in-frame clones only, minus some. The sample records tens of thousands of clones, roughly 85% being singletons. Sequencing was performed on peripheral blood. These receptors were taken from a man aged 55 to 70 with COVID-19, enrolled during active disease.

The chain has TRBV30 and TRBJ2-3, with 7 positions matching TRBD2. CDR1 is GTSNPN and CDR2 is SVGIG in the germline V gene (reference sequence). The CDR3 extends over 15 amino acids. The trim removed 3 bases at V and 3 bases at J, leaving 9 bases unmatched. DNA for the CDR3: TGTGCCTGGAGCCCCACCAAGCGGGGTACAGATACGCAGTATTTT. This sequence encodes CAWSPTKRGTDTQYF.

This chain uses TRBV6-6 with TRBJ2-5; possible D gene TRBD2, 5 bases. There are 16 residues in the CDR3. Trimming left V 5 bases short and J 0 bases short, with 16 bases between. Germline V gene lookup returns CDR1 MNHNY and CDR2 SVGAGI (reference sequence). The CDR3 DNA follows: TGTGCCAGCAGTAACGAGGGCGGGCAGTACCAAGAGACCCAGTACTTC. It is translated as CASSNEGGQYQETQYF.

The V gene is TRBV21-1, the J gene TRBJ2-5; the table calls TRBD1, which could not be checked here. TRBV21-1 is listed as a pseudogene. The CDR3 loop spans 15 amino acids. The CDR3 loop reads CARGIPGQGSETQYF. The CDR3 region has the DNA TGTGCCAGGGGGATTCCGGGACAGGGTTCAGAGACCCAGTACTTC.

The chain links TRBV28 to TRBJ2-7; tentative D call: TRBD2 (5 bases). This CDR3 has 12 residues. The germline gives CDR1 MDHEN, CDR2 SYDVKM. Trimming stripped 4 bases from V and 7 bases from J, with 11 bases between. CDR3 protein: CASSWGVGEQYF. The CDR3 DNA follows: TGTGCCAGCAGTTGGGGAGTTGGGGAGCAGTACTTC. Combining the CDR3 with reference TRBV28 and TRBJ2-7 gives the whole variable domain DVKVTQSSRYLVKRTGEKVFLECVQDMDHENMFWYRQDPGLGLRLIYFSYDVKMKEKGDIPEGYSVSREKKERFSLILESASTNQTSMYLCASSWGVGEQYFGPGTRLTVT.

This clone was observed once. V usage is TRBV19 and J usage is TRBJ2-7, with 8 bases that match TRBD1. The germline V gene has CDR1 LNHDA and CDR2 SQIVND (reference sequence). This CDR3 spans 12 amino acids. J gave up 1 base and V 8 bases, and 1 base lay outside the gene matches. For the CDR3, the DNA is TGTGCCAGTCGACAGGGGTCCTACGAGCAGTACTTC. Translated, it gives CASRQGSYEQYF.

V gene TRBV11-3 combines with J gene TRBJ2-3; TRBD1 is a possible D gene (6 bases). Trimming removed 2 bases from V and 2 bases from J, with 14 bases in between. CDR3 length: 16 amino acids. In germline, CDR1 is SGHNT, CDR2 YENEEA. CDR3 nucleotide sequence: TGTGCCAGCAGCTTATCCCCAGGGGCGATCACAGATACGCAGTATTTT. Its protein is CASSLSPGAITDTQYF. Combining the CDR3 with reference TRBV11-3 and TRBJ2-3 gives the whole variable domain EAGVVQSPRYKIIEKKQPVAFWCNPISGHNTLYWYLQNLGQGPELLIRYENEEAVDDSQLPKDRFSAERLKGVDSTLKIQPAELGDSAVYLCASSLSPGAITDTQYFGPGTRLTVL.

The V call is TRBV30, the J call TRBJ1-1; the D is unclear. Germline CDR1 is GTSNPN and CDR2 is SVGIG (reference sequence). Trimming removed 6 bases at V and 2 bases at J, with 16 bases between. This CDR3 spans 14 amino acids. The CDR3 DNA sequence: TGTGCCTGCACCCGAGGTGAGGTCAACACTGAAGCTTTCTTT. It codes for CACTRGEVNTEAFF.

This rearrangement joins TRBV4-1 to TRBJ2-2; 8 nucleotides match TRBD1. The length of the CDR3 is 18 residues. The trim removed 4 bases at V and 0 bases at J, leaving 10 bases unmatched. CDR1 is MGHRA, CDR2 YSYEKL, per germline. For the CDR3, the DNA is TGCGCCAGCAGCCGAGAGAAGACAGGGGTTGCGAACACCGGGGAGCTGTTTTTT. Its protein product is CASSREKTGVANTGELFF.

This clone is a singleton in its sample. This chain connects TRBV5-1 to TRBJ1-2, with D unclear. CDR1 SGHRS and CDR2 YFSETQ come from the germline V gene. V dropped 0 bases and J dropped 7 bases, with 7 bases sitting between them. CDR3 length equals 12 residues. The CDR3 region has the DNA TGCGCCAGCAGCTTGGGAGTGGTTGGCTACACCTTC. Translation: CASSLGVVGYTF. The full variable domain, rest sourced from reference TRBV5-1 and TRBJ1-2, is KAGVTQTPRYLIKTRGQQVTLSCSPISGHRSVSWYQQTPGQGLQFLFEYFSETQRNKGNFPGRFSGRQFSNSRSEMNVSTLELGDSALYLCASSLGVVGYTFGSGTRLTVV.

This clone was observed a handful of times. The J gene is TRBJ1-1, the V gene TRBV28, with D unclear. Per germline, CDR1 MDHEN and CDR2 SYDVKM. The CDR3 runs 14 residues. Deletions cut 5 bases from V and 7 bases from J, with 17 bases between. The CDR3 protein is CASSPLSGSGEAFF. The CDR3 bases are TGTGCCAGCAGTCCCCTCTCGGGGTCGGGTGAAGCTTTCTTT.

The rearrangement joins TRBV28 to TRBJ2-7; D may be TRBD1 (5 bases). The CDR3 loop spans 10 amino acids. Germline V lookup: CDR1 MDHEN, CDR2 SYDVKM. This CDR3 reads CAPGFYEQYF. DNA of the CDR3: TGTGCACCAGGGTTCTACGAGCAGTACTTC.

V gene TRBV11-2 combines with J gene TRBJ1-1; 7 bases are shared with TRBD1. The V gene's germline CDR1 is SGHAT and CDR2 FQNNGV. The CDR3 has 14 amino acids. V dropped 3 bases and J dropped 5; count of bases not matched to a gene: 6. The CDR3 bases are TGTGCCAGCAGCTTTTTTACAGGGGTGACTGAAGCTTTCTTT. Translation gives CASSFFTGVTEAFF.

In DNA, the CDR3 is TGTGCCAGCAGCGCAGAGGGACAGGGGTGGGAGCAGTACTTC. Amino acid sequence: CASSAEGQGWEQYF. V usage is TRBV9 and J usage is TRBJ2-7; the match to TRBD1 covers 10 bases. The CDR3 extends over 14 amino acids. With V trimmed by 3 bases and J by 7 bases, 7 bases remained unmatched. The germline V gene encodes CDR1 SGDLS and CDR2 YYNGEE.

CDR3 in amino acids: CAWSRQMNGEAFF. Written as DNA, the CDR3 is TGTGCCTGGAGTCGACAGATGAACGGTGAAGCTTTCTTT. This chain links TRBV30 with TRBJ1-1; D perhaps matches TRBD1 (5 bases). The V and J ends lost 2 bases and 7 bases respectively, with 14 bases between them. This CDR3 spans 13 amino acids. CDR1 and CDR2 from the germline V gene are GTSNPN and SVGIG (reference sequence).

V is TRBV9 and J is TRBJ2-5; TRBD1 is a possible D gene (5 bases). Germline CDR1 and CDR2: SGDLS and YYNGEE. The CDR3 loop spans 13 amino acids. The V end lost 0 bases, the J end lost 3 bases, and 6 bases lay between the germline ends. Written as DNA, the CDR3 is TGTGCCAGCAGCGTAGTACAGGAAGAGACCCAGTACTTC. Its translation: CASSVVQEETQYF.

V gene TRBV18 combines with J gene TRBJ2-2, with a tentative D call TRBD2 (5 bases). Germline lookup yields CDR1 KGHSH and CDR2 LQKENI. This CDR3 is built from 16 residues. The V end was cut by 0 bases, the J end by 0 bases, with 8 bases between. DNA of the CDR3: TGTGCCAGCTCACCACCCGTGGGAGCGAACACCGGGGAGCTGTTTTTT. It yields the protein CASSPPVGANTGELFF.

As DNA, the CDR3 is TGCGCCAGCAGCCCACCCCCCCGACCCGCAGGGGCTTTCTTT. Its protein product is CASSPPPRPAGAFF. The chain has TRBV5-1 and TRBJ1-1; D is possibly TRBD1 (5 bases). V gave up 4 bases and J gave up 11 bases, with 21 bases separating them. The CDR3 has 14 residues. Germline CDR1 reads SGHRS; CDR2 reads YFSETQ.

The chain links TRBV28 to TRBJ1-1; TRBD1 might be the D (6 bases). The germline V gene encodes CDR1 MDHEN and CDR2 SYDVKM. Trimming cost V 7 bases and J 5 bases, with 20 bases left between them. The CDR3 has 15 amino acids. In DNA form, the CDR3 reads TGTGCCAGCACCCAAAGGGGCCCTACAGGGACTGAAGCTTTCTTT. It encodes CASTQRGPTGTEAFF. The complete variable domain, with remaining parts taken from reference TRBV28 and TRBJ1-1, reads DVKVTQSSRYLVKRTGEKVFLECVQDMDHENMFWYRQDPGLGLRLIYFSYDVKMKEKGDIPEGYSVSREKKERFSLILESASTNQTSMYLCASTQRGPTGTEAFFGQGTRLTVV.

The V call is TRBV19, the J call TRBJ2-3; possibly TRBD1 for D (6 bases). Germline V gene lookup returns CDR1 LNHDA and CDR2 SQIVND (reference sequence). Between the trimmed V and J ends, which lost 6 bases and 6 bases, there was a span of 13 bases. This CDR3 is 13 amino acids long. The CDR3 region has the DNA TGTGCCAGTAGCCAAGGGGGTGCGGATACGCAGTATTTT. It codes for CASSQGGADTQYF.

This chain uses TRBV18 with TRBJ1-5; D not certain. The CDR3 covers 13 residues. V shed 3 bases and J shed 4 bases, with 7 bases lying between them. Germline lookup yields CDR1 KGHSH and CDR2 LQKENI. The DNA of the CDR3 is TGTGCCAGCTCACCTGAGAGGAATCAGCCCCAGCATTTT. This sequence encodes CASSPERNQPQHF.

The chain recombines TRBV28 with TRBJ2-3, with 9 bases aligning to TRBD2. CDR1 and CDR2 from the germline V gene are MDHEN and SYDVKM. With V trimmed by 5 bases and J by 1 base, 4 bases remained unmatched. The CDR3 has 15 amino acids. The CDR3 region has the DNA TGTGCCAGCAGTCCTAGCGGGACCGGCACAGATACGCAGTATTTT. Its protein is CASSPSGTGTDTQYF.

The J gene is TRBJ1-1, the V gene TRBV11-1; TRBD1 aligns across 7 bases. The CDR3 contains 15 residues. Germline V gene sequence: CDR1 SGHAT, CDR2 FQDESV (reference sequence). With 5 bases clipped from V and 1 base from J, the junction kept 7 bases outside the gene matches. The CDR3 coding sequence is TGTGCCAGCAGCCGACAGGGATTGGCGAACACTGAAGCTTTCTTT. Translating it yields CASSRQGLANTEAFF.

The sample holds one count of this clone. V gene TRBV29-1 combines with J gene TRBJ2-1; TRBD1 might be the D (6 bases). Trimming removed 7 bases at V and 9 bases at J, with 13 bases between. The CDR3 length is 11 residues. CDR1 is SQVTM, CDR2 ANQGSEA, per germline. The CDR3 DNA reads as TGCAGCGGGGTGCAGGGGCCTGAGCAGTTCTTC. Its protein is CSGVQGPEQFF.

The CDR3 spells CASSFAGESEQYF. The DNA for the CDR3 is TGTGCCAGCAGCTTTGCGGGAGAGAGCGAGCAGTACTTC. The J gene is TRBJ2-7, the V gene TRBV13; 7 bases agree with TRBD2. Germline V gene sequence: CDR1 PRHDT, CDR2 FYEKMQ (reference sequence). The J segment lost 6 bases and the V segment lost 3 bases, leaving 5 bases of the junction unmatched. CDR3 size: 13 residues. Filled out from reference TRBV13 and TRBJ2-7, the complete variable domain reads AAGVIQSPRHLIKEKRETATLKCYPIPRHDTVYWYQQGPGQDPQFLISFYEKMQSDKGSIPDRFSAQQFSDYHSELNMSSLELGDSALYFCASSFAGESEQYFGPGTRLTVT.